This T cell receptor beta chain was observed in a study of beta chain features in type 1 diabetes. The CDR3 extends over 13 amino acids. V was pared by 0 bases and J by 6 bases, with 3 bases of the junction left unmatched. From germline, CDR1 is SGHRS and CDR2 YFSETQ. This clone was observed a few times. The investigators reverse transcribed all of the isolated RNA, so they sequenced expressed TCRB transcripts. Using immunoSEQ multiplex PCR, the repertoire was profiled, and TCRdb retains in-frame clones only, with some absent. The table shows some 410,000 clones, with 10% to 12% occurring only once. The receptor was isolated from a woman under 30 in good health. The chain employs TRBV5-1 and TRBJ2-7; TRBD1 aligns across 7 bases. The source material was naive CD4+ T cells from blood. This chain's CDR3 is CASSLGQGGEQYF. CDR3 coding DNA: TGCGCCAGCAGCTTGGGACAGGGCGGCGAGCAGTACTTC.